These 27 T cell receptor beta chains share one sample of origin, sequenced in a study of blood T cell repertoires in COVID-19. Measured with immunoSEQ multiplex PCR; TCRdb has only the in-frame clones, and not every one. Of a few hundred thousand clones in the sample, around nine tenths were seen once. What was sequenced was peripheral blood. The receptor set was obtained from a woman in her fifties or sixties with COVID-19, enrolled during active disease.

CDR3 DNA sequence: TGTGCCAGCAGCCGACAGCAAGAGACCCAGTACTTC. This gives the protein CASSRQQETQYF. The chain recombines TRBV7-9 with TRBJ2-5, with TRBD1 as a possible D gene (5 bases). The germline V gene has CDR1 SEHNR and CDR2 FQNEAQ (reference sequence). V lost 5 bases, J lost 2 bases, and 6 bases lay in between. The CDR3 contains 12 residues.

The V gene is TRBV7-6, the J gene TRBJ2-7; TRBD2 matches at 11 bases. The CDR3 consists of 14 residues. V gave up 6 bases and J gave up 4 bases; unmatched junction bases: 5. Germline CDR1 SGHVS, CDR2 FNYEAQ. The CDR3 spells CASSSTSGSYEQYF. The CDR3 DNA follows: TGTGCCAGCAGTTCCACTAGCGGGAGTTACGAGCAGTACTTC.

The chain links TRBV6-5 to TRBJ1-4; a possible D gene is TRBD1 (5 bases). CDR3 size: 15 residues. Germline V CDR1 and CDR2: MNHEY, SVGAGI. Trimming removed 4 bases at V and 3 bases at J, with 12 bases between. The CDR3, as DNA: TGTGCCAGCAGTTCCGGGCAGGGCCCTAATGAAAAACTGTTTTTT. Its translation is CASSSGQGPNEKLFF.

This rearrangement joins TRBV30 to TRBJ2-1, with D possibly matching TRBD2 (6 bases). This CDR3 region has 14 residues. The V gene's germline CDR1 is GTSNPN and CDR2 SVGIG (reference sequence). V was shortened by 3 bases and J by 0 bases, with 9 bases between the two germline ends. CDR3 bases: TGTGCCTGGAGGGCGGGGAGCTCCTACAATGAGCAGTTCTTC. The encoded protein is CAWRAGSSYNEQFF.

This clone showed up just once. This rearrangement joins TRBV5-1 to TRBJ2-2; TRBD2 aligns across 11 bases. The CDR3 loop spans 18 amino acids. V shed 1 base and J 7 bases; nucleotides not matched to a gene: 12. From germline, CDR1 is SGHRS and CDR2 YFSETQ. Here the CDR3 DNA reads TGCGCCAGCAGCTTGTCCCCCGTAGCGGGAGGGCCCGACGGGGAGCTGTTTTTT. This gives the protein CASSLSPVAGGPDGELFF.

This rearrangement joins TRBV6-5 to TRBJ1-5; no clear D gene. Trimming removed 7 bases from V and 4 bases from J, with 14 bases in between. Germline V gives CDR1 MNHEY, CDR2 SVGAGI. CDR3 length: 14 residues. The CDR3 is CASTAAYRNQPQHF. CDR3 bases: TGTGCCAGCACCGCGGCGTACCGGAATCAGCCCCAGCATTTT.

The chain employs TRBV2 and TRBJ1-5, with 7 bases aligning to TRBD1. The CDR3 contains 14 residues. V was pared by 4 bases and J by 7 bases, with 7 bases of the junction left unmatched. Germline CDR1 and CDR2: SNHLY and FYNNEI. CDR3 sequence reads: CASSGGQPGQPQHF. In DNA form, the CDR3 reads TGTGCCAGCAGTGGGGGACAGCCCGGGCAGCCCCAGCATTTT.

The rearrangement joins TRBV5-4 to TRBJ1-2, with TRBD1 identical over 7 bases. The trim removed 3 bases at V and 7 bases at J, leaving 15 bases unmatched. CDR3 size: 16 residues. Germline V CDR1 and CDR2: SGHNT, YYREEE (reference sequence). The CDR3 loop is CASSSRYARQGRGYTF. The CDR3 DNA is TGTGCCAGCAGCTCCAGATACGCCCGACAGGGCCGTGGCTACACCTTC.

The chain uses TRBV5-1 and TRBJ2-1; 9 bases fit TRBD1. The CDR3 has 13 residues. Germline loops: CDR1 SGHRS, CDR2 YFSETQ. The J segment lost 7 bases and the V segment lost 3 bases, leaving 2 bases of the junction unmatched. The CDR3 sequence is CASSWGTGNEQFF. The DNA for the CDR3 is TGCGCCAGCAGCTGGGGGACAGGGAATGAGCAGTTCTTC.

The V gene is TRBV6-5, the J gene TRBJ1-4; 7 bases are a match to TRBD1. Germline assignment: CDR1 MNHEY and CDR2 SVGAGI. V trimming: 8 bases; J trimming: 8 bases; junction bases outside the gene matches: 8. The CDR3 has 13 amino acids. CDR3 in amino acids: CASRRQGREKLFF. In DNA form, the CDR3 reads TGTGCCAGCCGAAGACAGGGAAGGGAAAAACTGTTTTTT.

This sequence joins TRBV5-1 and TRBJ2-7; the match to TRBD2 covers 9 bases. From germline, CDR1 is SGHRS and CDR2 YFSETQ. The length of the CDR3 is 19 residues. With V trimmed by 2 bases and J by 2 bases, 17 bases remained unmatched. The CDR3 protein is CASSFRGHFRVAGAYEQYF. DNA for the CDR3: TGCGCCAGCAGCTTTAGAGGACATTTCCGAGTAGCGGGAGCCTACGAGCAGTACTTC.

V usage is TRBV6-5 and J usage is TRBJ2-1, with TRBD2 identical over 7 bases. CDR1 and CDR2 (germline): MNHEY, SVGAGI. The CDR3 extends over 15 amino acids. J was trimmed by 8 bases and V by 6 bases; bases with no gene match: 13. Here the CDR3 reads CASRQNWAGDHEQFF. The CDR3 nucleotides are TGTGCCAGCAGGCAAAACTGGGCGGGAGACCATGAGCAGTTCTTC.

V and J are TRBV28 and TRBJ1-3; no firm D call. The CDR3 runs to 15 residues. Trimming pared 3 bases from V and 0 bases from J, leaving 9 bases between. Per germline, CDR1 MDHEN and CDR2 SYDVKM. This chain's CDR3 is CASSLQVPSGNTIYF. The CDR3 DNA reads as TGTGCCAGCAGTTTGCAGGTCCCCTCTGGAAACACCATATATTTT. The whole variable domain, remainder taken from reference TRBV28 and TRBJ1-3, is DVKVTQSSRYLVKRTGEKVFLECVQDMDHENMFWYRQDPGLGLRLIYFSYDVKMKEKGDIPEGYSVSREKKERFSLILESASTNQTSMYLCASSLQVPSGNTIYFGEGSWLTVV.

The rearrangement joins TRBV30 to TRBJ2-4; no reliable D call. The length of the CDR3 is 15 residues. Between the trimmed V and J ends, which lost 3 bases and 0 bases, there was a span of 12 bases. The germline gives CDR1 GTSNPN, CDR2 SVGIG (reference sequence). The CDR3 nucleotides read TGTGCCTGGAGCGGGTTCACCGTAGCCAAAAACATTCAGTACTTC. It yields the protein CAWSGFTVAKNIQYF.

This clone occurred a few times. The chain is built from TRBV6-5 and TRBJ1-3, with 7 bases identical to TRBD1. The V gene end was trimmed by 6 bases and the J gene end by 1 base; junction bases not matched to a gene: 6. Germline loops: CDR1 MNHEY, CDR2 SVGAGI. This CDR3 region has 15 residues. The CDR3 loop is CASRTPGGSGNTIYF. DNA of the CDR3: TGTGCCAGCAGGACGCCAGGGGGTTCTGGAAACACCATATATTTT.

The CDR3 is CASSLVDRRTYEQYF. The CDR3 nucleotides read TGTGCCAGCAGCTTAGTGGACAGGAGGACCTACGAGCAGTACTTC. This chain uses TRBV7-2 with TRBJ2-7; 7 bases fit TRBD1. The CDR3 spans 15 residues. The V and J ends lost 1 base and 2 bases, in that order; junction bases with no gene match: 5. CDR1 and CDR2 (germline): SGHTA, FQGNSA.

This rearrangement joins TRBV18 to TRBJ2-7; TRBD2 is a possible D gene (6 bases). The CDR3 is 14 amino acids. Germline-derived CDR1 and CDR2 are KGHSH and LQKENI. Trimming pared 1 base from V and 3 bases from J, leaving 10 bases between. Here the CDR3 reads CASSPRRDGYEQYF. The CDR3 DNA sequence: TGTGCCAGCTCACCACGGAGGGACGGCTACGAGCAGTACTTC.

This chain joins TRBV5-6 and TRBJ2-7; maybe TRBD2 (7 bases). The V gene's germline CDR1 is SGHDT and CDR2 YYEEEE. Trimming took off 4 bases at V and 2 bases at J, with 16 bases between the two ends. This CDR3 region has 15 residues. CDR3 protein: CASSNPGRGPYEQYF. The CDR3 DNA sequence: TGTGCCAGCAGCAACCCCGGGCGGGGGCCCTACGAGCAGTACTTC.

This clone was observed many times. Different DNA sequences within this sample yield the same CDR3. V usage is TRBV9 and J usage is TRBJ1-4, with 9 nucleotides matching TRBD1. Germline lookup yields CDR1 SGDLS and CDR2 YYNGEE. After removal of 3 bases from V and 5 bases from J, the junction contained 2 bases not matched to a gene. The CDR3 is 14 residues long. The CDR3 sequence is CASSATGGNEKLFF. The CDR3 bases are TGTGCCAGCAGCGCAACAGGGGGCAATGAAAAACTGTTTTTT.

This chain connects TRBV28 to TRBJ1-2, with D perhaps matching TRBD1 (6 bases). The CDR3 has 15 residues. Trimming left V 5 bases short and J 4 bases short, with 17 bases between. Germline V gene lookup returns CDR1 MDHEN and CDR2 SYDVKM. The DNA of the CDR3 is TGTGCCAGCAGTCAACCCCAGGGGCGGGTCTATGGCTACACCTTC. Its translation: CASSQPQGRVYGYTF.

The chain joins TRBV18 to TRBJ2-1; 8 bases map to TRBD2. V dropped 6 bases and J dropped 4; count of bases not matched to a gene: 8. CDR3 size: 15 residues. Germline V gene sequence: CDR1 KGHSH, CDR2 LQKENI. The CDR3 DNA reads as TGTGCCAGCTCGCGAGACGGGAGGGCTTACAATGAGCAGTTCTTC. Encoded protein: CASSRDGRAYNEQFF.

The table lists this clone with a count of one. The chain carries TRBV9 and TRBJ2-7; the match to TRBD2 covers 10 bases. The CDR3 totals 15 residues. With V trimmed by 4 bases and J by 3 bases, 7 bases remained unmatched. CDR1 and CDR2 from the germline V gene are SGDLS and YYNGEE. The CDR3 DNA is TGTGCCAGCAGCCTCGGACTAGCGGCCGACTACGAGCAGTACTTC. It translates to CASSLGLAADYEQYF. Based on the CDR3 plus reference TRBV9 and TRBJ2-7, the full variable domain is DSGVTQTPKHLITATGQRVTLRCSPRSGDLSVYWYQQSLDQGLQFLIQYYNGEERAKGNILERFSAQQFPDLHSELNLSSLELGDSALYFCASSLGLAADYEQYFGPGTRLTVT.

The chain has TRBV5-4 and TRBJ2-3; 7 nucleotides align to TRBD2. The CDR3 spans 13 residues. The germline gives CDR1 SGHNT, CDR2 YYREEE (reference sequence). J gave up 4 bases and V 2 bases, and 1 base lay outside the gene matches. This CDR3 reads CASSLRGADTQYF. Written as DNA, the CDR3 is TGTGCCAGCAGCTTACGGGGGGCAGATACGCAGTATTTT.

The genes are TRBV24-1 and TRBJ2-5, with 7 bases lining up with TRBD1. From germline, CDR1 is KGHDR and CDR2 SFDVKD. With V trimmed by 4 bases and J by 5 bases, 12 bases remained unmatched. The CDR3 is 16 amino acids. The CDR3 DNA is TGTGCCACCAGTGACCGCAGGAACCACAGGGGTGAGACCCAGTACTTC. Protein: CATSDRRNHRGETQYF.

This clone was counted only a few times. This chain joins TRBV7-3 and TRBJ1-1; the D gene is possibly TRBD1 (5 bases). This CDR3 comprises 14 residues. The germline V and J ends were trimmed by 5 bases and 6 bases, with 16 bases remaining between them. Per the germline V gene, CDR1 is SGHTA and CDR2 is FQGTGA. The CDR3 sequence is CASSANPGRAEAFF. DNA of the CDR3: TGTGCCAGCAGCGCAAACCCAGGGAGGGCTGAAGCTTTCTTT.

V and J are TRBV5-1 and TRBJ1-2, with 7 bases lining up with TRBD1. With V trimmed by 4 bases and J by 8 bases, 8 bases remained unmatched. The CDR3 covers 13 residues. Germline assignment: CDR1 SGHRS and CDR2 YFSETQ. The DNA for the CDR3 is TGCGCCAGCAGCCGGGAGACAGGGTGGGGCTACACCTTC. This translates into CASSRETGWGYTF.

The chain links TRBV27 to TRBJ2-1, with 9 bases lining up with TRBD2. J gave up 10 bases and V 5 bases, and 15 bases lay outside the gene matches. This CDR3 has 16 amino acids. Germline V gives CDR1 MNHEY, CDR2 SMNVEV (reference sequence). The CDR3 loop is CASSRLSGRLHVEQFF. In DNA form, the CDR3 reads TGTGCCAGCAGTCGATTGAGCGGGAGGCTTCATGTCGAGCAGTTCTTC.